Following are 10 T cell receptor beta chains from one sample sequenced in a study of cytomegalovirus exposure and HLA in healthy donors. PCR involved 60 Vbeta and 13 Jbeta primers. The table came from immunoSEQ multiplex PCR; TCRdb's copy has only in-frame clones and leaves some out. The sample has 150,000 to 250,000 clones, 70% to 80% seen once. The source material was PBMCs. Receptors originate from a girl between 10 and 17 years old in good health and CMV-seropositive.

This clone was seen a handful of times. At one end the junction does not follow the germline gene, possibly because of a read error. This chain joins TRBV7-9 and TRBJ1-6, with TRBD1 identical over 10 bases. The germline gives CDR1 SEHNR, CDR2 FQNEAQ (reference sequence). CDR3 length: 16 amino acids. This CDR3 is CSSSAWDRGSYSPLHF. The CDR3 DNA reads as TGTTCCAGCAGCGCCTGGGACAGGGGTTCGTATTCACCCCTCCACTTT.

The V gene is TRBV2, the J gene TRBJ2-2; D not certain. The CDR3 has 12 amino acids. The germline CDR1 and CDR2 sequences are SNHLY and FYNNEI. V lost 7 bases and J lost 6, with 9 bases in between. The CDR3 protein is CASNWAPGELFF. CDR3 DNA sequence: TGTGCCAGCAATTGGGCGCCCGGGGAGCTGTTTTTT.

Only one count was recorded for this clone. The chain employs TRBV7-2 and TRBJ1-1; 8 bases are shared with TRBD1. Germline lookup yields CDR1 SGHTA and CDR2 FQGNSA. This CDR3 has 15 amino acids. V shed 6 bases and J 3 bases; nucleotides not matched to a gene: 9. For the CDR3, the DNA is TGTGCCAGCAGGTCAACAGGGGGAGTGGACACTGAAGCTTTCTTT. Its translation: CASRSTGGVDTEAFF.

This sequence joins TRBV7-2 and TRBJ2-3; D gene unclear. V lost 5 bases to trimming and J lost 2 bases, with 8 bases between them. The CDR3 has 13 amino acids. The germline V gene encodes CDR1 SGHTA and CDR2 FQGNSA. CDR3 sequence reads: CASSQLNTDTQYF. CDR3 nucleotide sequence: TGTGCCAGCAGCCAACTCAACACAGATACGCAGTATTTT.

This clone was seen a handful of times. This chain connects TRBV11-2 to TRBJ1-6; TRBD1 might be the D (5 bases). V gave up 3 bases and J gave up 9 bases, with 12 bases separating them. CDR3 size: 14 residues. From germline, CDR1 is SGHAT and CDR2 FQNNGV. CDR3 sequence: CASSLGGTSSPLHF. CDR3 DNA: TGTGCCAGCAGCTTGGGGGGGACTAGTTCACCCCTCCACTTT.

This clone was observed a handful of times. The chain uses TRBV7-8 and TRBJ1-1; 10 nucleotides line up with TRBD1. V gave up 5 bases and J gave up 4 bases; unmatched junction bases: 10. CDR3 length: 16 amino acids. Germline CDR1 and CDR2: SGHVS and FQNEAQ. The CDR3 spells CASSPRTGGGGTEAFF. DNA of the CDR3: TGTGCCAGCAGCCCCCGGACAGGGGGAGGGGGCACTGAAGCTTTCTTT.

The chain recombines TRBV7-2 with TRBJ1-1; possibly TRBD1 for D (5 bases). The CDR3 contains 15 residues. V was shortened by 5 bases and J by 0 bases, with 13 bases between the two germline ends. Germline V gives CDR1 SGHTA, CDR2 FQGNSA. The chain's CDR3 is CASSPRQILNTEAFF. The CDR3 bases are TGTGCCAGCAGCCCAAGACAGATCTTGAACACTGAAGCTTTCTTT.

The chain employs TRBV19 and TRBJ2-1, with D maybe TRBD1 (5 bases). The length of the CDR3 is 17 residues. The V end was cut by 7 bases, the J end by 6 bases, with 25 bases between. Germline V gene data show CDR1 as LNHDA and CDR2 as SQIVND (reference sequence). The CDR3 nucleotides are TGTGCCAGTAAGTCGAAGGGGCGCGCACAACCCACCAATGAGCAGTTCTTC. It yields the protein CASKSKGRAQPTNEQFF.

This chain joins TRBV12-5 and TRBJ2-3, with 7 positions matching TRBD2. The CDR3 extends over 17 amino acids. V lost 0 bases and J lost 6; bases outside the gene matches: 12. Germline V CDR1 and CDR2: LGHNT, FRNRAP. The chain's CDR3 is CASGLVRLANFKDTQYF. The CDR3 coding sequence is TGTGCTAGTGGTTTGGTACGACTAGCAAATTTTAAGGATACGCAGTATTTT.

This chain uses TRBV19 with TRBJ2-7, with 7 positions matching TRBD2. V was clipped by 1 base and J by 3 bases; unmatched bases: 6. CDR3 length equals 15 residues. Germline V gene sequence: CDR1 LNHDA, CDR2 SQIVND (reference sequence). CDR3 coding DNA: TGTGCCAGTAGTATAGGTCTAGCGGTGATCTACGAGCAGTACTTC. It specifies CASSIGLAVIYEQYF.